This T cell receptor (beta chain) was found in a study of blood T cell repertoires in COVID-19. Study summary: PBMCs, B-cell-depleted T cells, or T cells were the source of the cDNA or gDNA that made up the material.

TCRdb's copy holds only in-frame clones and misses some; the assay was immunoSEQ multiplex PCR. Of fewer than 400,000 clones listed, approximately 91% are singletons. The V end was cut by 0 bases, the J end by 6 bases, with 9 bases between. The CDR3 is 14 amino acids. Per the germline V gene, CDR1 is MNHEY and CDR2 is SVGAGI. The sequence was collected from a man aged 55 to 70 who had recovered from COVID-19. The genes are TRBV6-5 and TRBJ1-5; the D gene is possibly TRBD1 (5 bases). The sequenced sample consisted of PBMCs or T cells enriched from blood (not recorded which). CDR3 region: CASSYSRTSQPQHF. The CDR3 region has the DNA TGTGCCAGCAGTTACTCGAGGACAAGTCAGCCCCAGCATTTT.